This record concerns one T cell receptor (beta chain) sequence. This record comes from a study of blood T cell repertoires in COVID-19. As for the study in general: The origin of the acute and convalescent COVID-19 samples was the United States, Italy and Spain. PBMCs, B-cell-depleted T cells, or T cells provided the cDNA or gDNA that made up the material.

The authors' processing: The authors estimated nucleated cell counts from reference gene primer amplification. The data were produced by immunoSEQ multiplex PCR, yet TCRdb's version contains in-frame clones alone and is incomplete. V and J calls and clone size are as listed in that table; D and trimming were resolved from the DNA. Of 95,000 to 120,000 clones in the sample, 81% were seen once. The sample taken for sequencing was peripheral blood. The clonotype was recovered from a man over 45 with acute or convalescent COVID-19.

DNA of the CDR3: TGTGCCAGCAGCCTAGGACTAGCGGGGGGGCAGGGTGAGCAGTTCTTC. Protein sequence: CASSLGLAGGQGEQFF. The J gene is TRBJ2-1, the V gene TRBV7-3; 15 positions match TRBD2. The CDR3 loop spans 16 amino acids. Germline CDR1 SGHTA, CDR2 FQGTGA. V lost 5 bases and J lost 9; bases outside the gene matches: 8.